Shown below are 16 T cell receptor beta chains from a single sample sequenced in a study of blood T cell repertoires in COVID-19. TCRdb's copy holds only in-frame clones and misses some; the assay was immunoSEQ multiplex PCR. The sample shows approximately 430,000 clones, 86% of them seen only once. Material: peripheral blood. All receptors come from a woman younger than 45 with active or convalescent COVID-19.

This rearrangement joins TRBV7-8 to TRBJ2-2; D is ambiguous. Germline V lookup: CDR1 SGHVS, CDR2 FQNEAQ. CDR3 length: 15 amino acids. Trimming removed 4 bases from V and 0 bases from J, with 9 bases in between. CDR3 region: CASSYRRTNTGELFF. The CDR3 nucleotides are TGTGCCAGCAGCTATCGCAGGACGAACACCGGGGAGCTGTTTTTT.

The chain uses TRBV7-9 and TRBJ1-1; weak D call: TRBD1 (6 bases). Trimming took off 6 bases at V and 6 bases at J, with 17 bases between the two ends. Per the germline V gene, CDR1 is SEHNR and CDR2 is FQNEAQ (reference sequence). This CDR3 contains 14 residues. The CDR3 bases are TGTGCCAGCAGTTGGGAAGGGGGAGGGTCTGAAGCTTTCTTT. Protein product: CASSWEGGGSEAFF. The whole variable domain, remainder taken from reference TRBV7-9 and TRBJ1-1, is DTGVSQNPRHKITKRGQNVTFRCDPISEHNRLYWYRQTLGQGPEFLTYFQNEAQLEKSRLLSDRFSAERPKGSFSTLEIQRTEQGDSAMYLCASSWEGGGSEAFFGQGTRLTVV.

The genes are TRBV6-5 and TRBJ1-2, with 12 bases that match TRBD1. With V trimmed by 6 bases and J by 8 bases, 7 bases remained unmatched. In germline, CDR1 is MNHEY, CDR2 SVGAGI. The CDR3 consists of 14 residues. The CDR3 loop reads CASSSGTGGRGYTF. CDR3 in DNA: TGTGCCAGCAGCTCCGGGACAGGGGGCAGGGGCTACACCTTC.

The rearrangement uses TRBV5-1 and TRBJ2-5; D gene ambiguous. Germline values: CDR1 SGHRS, CDR2 YFSETQ. The V gene lost 5 bases and the J gene lost 1 base, with 6 bases spanning the gap. The CDR3 is 12 amino acids. In DNA form, the CDR3 reads TGCGCCAGCAGACAGACCCAAGAGACCCAGTACTTC. Protein product: CASRQTQETQYF.

To note about this clone: Other DNA sequences within the sample encode an identical CDR3. The CDR3 bases are TGTGCCAGCTCACCAGGACAGAGCTCTGGAAACACCATATATTTT. It specifies CASSPGQSSGNTIYF. This chain connects TRBV18 to TRBJ1-3; D might be TRBD1 (6 bases). The germline CDR1 and CDR2 sequences are KGHSH and LQKENI. Between the trimmed V and J ends, which lost 2 bases and 0 bases, there was a span of 8 bases. There are 15 residues in the CDR3.

This clone was detected only once. V usage is TRBV19 and J usage is TRBJ2-7; 7 bases map to TRBD1. Germline loops: CDR1 LNHDA, CDR2 SQIVND (reference sequence). This CDR3 region has 15 residues. The J segment lost 0 bases and the V segment lost 2 bases, leaving 4 bases of the junction unmatched. This CDR3 is CASSIRTGASYEQYF. CDR3 DNA sequence: TGTGCCAGTAGTATACGGACAGGAGCCTCCTACGAGCAGTACTTC.

V gene TRBV2 combines with J gene TRBJ1-4, with D tentatively TRBD1 (5 bases). This CDR3 has 16 residues. V lost 2 bases and J lost 4, with 14 bases in between. CDR1 and CDR2 from the germline V gene are SNHLY and FYNNEI. This chain's CDR3 is CASSEKGRTDNEKLFF. The CDR3 nucleotides read TGTGCCAGCAGTGAAAAGGGGAGGACGGATAATGAAAAACTGTTTTTT.

This chain links TRBV7-9 with TRBJ1-1; D gene uncertain. This CDR3 is built from 14 residues. Germline CDR1 reads SEHNR; CDR2 reads FQNEAQ (reference sequence). V gave up 1 base and J gave up 0 bases, with 6 bases separating them. For the CDR3, the DNA is TGTGCCAGCAGCTTAGGGCGGATGAACACTGAAGCTTTCTTT. Its translation is CASSLGRMNTEAFF.

The gene calls are TRBV28 and TRBJ2-7; 12 nucleotides line up with TRBD2. Trimming cost V 4 bases and J 2 bases; bases outside gene matches: 3. This CDR3 contains 15 residues. CDR1 and CDR2 (germline): MDHEN, SYDVKM. Written as DNA, the CDR3 is TGTGCCAGCAGTTCACTAGCGGGGGGTCCCTACGAGCAGTACTTC. It specifies CASSSLAGGPYEQYF.

The chain is built from TRBV5-1 and TRBJ1-4; D is possibly TRBD1 (6 bases). This CDR3 comprises 15 residues. In germline, CDR1 is SGHRS, CDR2 YFSETQ. The germline V and J ends were trimmed by 1 base and 3 bases, with 10 bases remaining between them. CDR3 protein: CASSLTGQPNEKLFF. In DNA, the CDR3 is TGCGCCAGCAGCTTGACCGGACAGCCTAATGAAAAACTGTTTTTT.

This chain joins TRBV27 and TRBJ2-7, with 7 bases that match TRBD1. Germline loops: CDR1 MNHEY, CDR2 SMNVEV (reference sequence). After removal of 4 bases from V and 3 bases from J, the junction contained 6 bases not matched to a gene. This CDR3 is 14 amino acids long. The CDR3 coding sequence is TGTGCCAGCAGTTCCGGGACAGAACTCTACGAGCAGTACTTC. This sequence encodes CASSSGTELYEQYF.

V gene TRBV14 combines with J gene TRBJ1-3; unclear D gene. This CDR3 spans 14 amino acids. Germline V lookup: CDR1 SGHDN, CDR2 FVKESK. V was clipped by 3 bases and J by 0 bases, with 6 bases between them. The CDR3 nucleotides are TGTGCCAGCAGCCAGACAAGCTCTGGAAACACCATATATTTT. It translates to CASSQTSSGNTIYF.

In this sample, this clone turned up once. Here the CDR3 reads CASSFRTGVGANVLTF. CDR3 coding DNA: TGTGCCAGCAGCTTCAGGACAGGGGTAGGGGCCAACGTCCTGACTTTC. The chain is built from TRBV7-9 and TRBJ2-6, with TRBD1 matching 9 bases. Per the germline V gene, CDR1 is SEHNR and CDR2 is FQNEAQ (reference sequence). V was clipped by 3 bases and J by 4 bases; unmatched bases: 4. CDR3 size: 16 residues.

This clone came up a few times. This chain links TRBV11-2 with TRBJ1-2; D not resolved. This CDR3 has 13 amino acids. V lost 4 bases to trimming and J lost 1 base, with 7 bases between them. Germline CDR1 is SGHAT and CDR2 is FQNNGV. The DNA for the CDR3 is TGTGCCAGCAGCTCGCACATTAACTATGGCTACACCTTC. Residues: CASSSHINYGYTF.

The J gene is TRBJ2-2, the V gene TRBV24-1; 7 bases match TRBD1. This CDR3 spans 16 amino acids. The V gene end was trimmed by 3 bases and the J gene end by 2 bases; junction bases not matched to a gene: 5. Germline lookup yields CDR1 KGHDR and CDR2 SFDVKD. The CDR3: CATSDPGQTNTGELFF. The CDR3 bases are TGTGCCACCAGTGATCCGGGACAGACTAACACCGGGGAGCTGTTTTTT.

The chain employs TRBV21-1 and TRBJ1-1; the table's D call of TRBD1 was not tested on the DNA. TRBV21-1 is described as a pseudogene. This CDR3 has 17 residues. This CDR3 reads CASGITTDTHMNTEAFF. The CDR3 DNA follows: TGTGCCAGCGGCATCACGACAGATACTCACATGAACACTGAAGCTTTCTTT.